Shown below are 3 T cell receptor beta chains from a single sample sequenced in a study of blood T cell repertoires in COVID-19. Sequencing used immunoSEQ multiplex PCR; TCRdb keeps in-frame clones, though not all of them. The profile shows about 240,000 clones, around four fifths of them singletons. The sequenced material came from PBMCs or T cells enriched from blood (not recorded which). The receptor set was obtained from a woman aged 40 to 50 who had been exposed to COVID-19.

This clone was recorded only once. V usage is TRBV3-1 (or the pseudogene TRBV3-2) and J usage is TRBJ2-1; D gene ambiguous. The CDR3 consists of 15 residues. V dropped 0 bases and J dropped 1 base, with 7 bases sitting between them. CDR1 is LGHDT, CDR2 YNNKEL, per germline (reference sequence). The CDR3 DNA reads TGTGCCAGCAGCCAAGATACCGGTTCCTACAATGAGCAGTTCTTC. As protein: CASSQDTGSYNEQFF.

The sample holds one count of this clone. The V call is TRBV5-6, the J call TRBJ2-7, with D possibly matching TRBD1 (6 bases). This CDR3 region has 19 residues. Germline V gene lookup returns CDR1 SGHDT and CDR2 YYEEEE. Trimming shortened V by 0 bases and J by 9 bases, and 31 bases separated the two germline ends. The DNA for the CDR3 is TGTGCCAGCAGCTTGGCCGGGTCAGGGGCCCACGTACGTGGGGCCGCGCAGTACTTC. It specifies CASSLAGSGAHVRGAAQYF.

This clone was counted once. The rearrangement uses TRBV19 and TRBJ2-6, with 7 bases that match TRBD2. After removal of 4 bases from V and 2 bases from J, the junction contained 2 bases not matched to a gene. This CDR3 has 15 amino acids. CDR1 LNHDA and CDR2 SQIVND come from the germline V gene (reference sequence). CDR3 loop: CASSTTSAGANVLTF. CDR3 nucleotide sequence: TGTGCCAGTAGTACAACTAGCGCTGGGGCCAACGTCCTGACTTTC.